What follows are 23 T cell receptor beta chains derived from one specimen sequenced in a study of Graves' ophthalmopathy and Graves' hyperthyroidism. RNA transcripts provided the template for amplifying TCR beta CDR3 regions. The workflow started with a first-round RT-PCR run with HTBI primers and then moved on to a second-round multiplex PCR. TCRdb analysed the multiplex PCR reads with MiXCR anew, one entry per CDR3 protein. Here the sample spans around 590,000 distinct CDR3 sequences, about two fifths being singletons. Sequencing used peripheral blood or thyroid tissue (not recorded which). The receptor set was obtained from an adult man with Graves' hyperthyroidism.

The chain combines TRBV20-1 with TRBJ1-2; the match to TRBD1 covers 11 bases. Germline V gene lookup returns CDR1 DFQATT and CDR2 SNEGSKA (reference sequence). The CDR3 is made up of 11 amino acids. After removal of 3 bases from V and 11 bases from J, the junction contained 2 bases not matched to a gene. CDR3 DNA: TGCAGTGCTAGGGGGACAGGGGGGTACACCTTC. This codes for CSARGTGGYTF.

The rearrangement uses TRBV16 and TRBJ1-1; D may be TRBD1 (6 bases). The ends were cut back, 4 bases at V and 5 bases at J, with 14 bases in the middle. This CDR3 spans 14 amino acids. Germline-derived CDR1 and CDR2 are KGHSY and FQNENV. The DNA for the CDR3 is TGTGCCAGCAGCCCCACAGGGTCGGCAACTGAAGCTTTCTTT. The encoded protein is CASSPTGSATEAFF.

This clonotype was counted many times. The V call is TRBV4-1, the J call TRBJ2-7, with D tentatively TRBD2 (6 bases). This CDR3 region has 15 residues. CDR1 MGHRA and CDR2 YSYEKL come from the germline V gene. The V end was cut by 1 base, the J end by 6 bases, with 16 bases between. CDR3 amino acids: CASSQVFGAGGEQYF. In DNA form, the CDR3 reads TGCGCCAGCAGCCAAGTTTTTGGAGCGGGTGGCGAGCAGTACTTC.

The chain carries TRBV29-1 and TRBJ1-2, with D possibly being TRBD1 (5 bases). Germline CDR1 and CDR2: SQVTM and ANQGSEA. The CDR3 is 14 residues long. The V and J ends lost 7 bases and 1 base respectively, with 16 bases between them. This chain's CDR3 is CSAGGASGNYGYTF. In DNA form, the CDR3 reads TGCAGCGCGGGAGGGGCTAGCGGTAACTATGGCTACACCTTC.

This clonotype was found many times. J is TRBJ1-5 and V is TRBV11-3; D might be TRBD1 (5 bases). V lost 5 bases and J 10 bases, leaving 15 bases between the germline ends. Germline V gives CDR1 SGHNT, CDR2 YENEEA. This CDR3 has 13 amino acids. CDR3 sequence (DNA): TGTGCCAGCAGCCAAACCTCAGGGCGCCCCCAGCATTTT. The encoded protein is CASSQTSGRPQHF.

The table lists this clonotype with a few counts. The CDR3 DNA sequence: TGCGCCAGCAGCCTACGGGGTAGGTTAACTGAAGCTTTCTTT. Protein sequence: CASSLRGRLTEAFF. The V gene is TRBV4-1, the J gene TRBJ1-1; D gene ambiguous. Germline-derived CDR1 and CDR2 are MGHRA and YSYEKL. V was shortened by 4 bases and J by 5 bases, with 14 bases between the two germline ends. The CDR3 loop spans 14 amino acids.

This clonotype has ten or more counts. The V gene is TRBV2, the J gene TRBJ1-2; D ambiguous. The CDR3 spans 15 residues. Germline values: CDR1 SNHLY, CDR2 FYNNEI. Trimming removed 5 bases at V and 4 bases at J, with 17 bases between. The CDR3 reads CASSFRQGTGYGYTF. The CDR3 region has the DNA TGTGCCAGCAGTTTCCGCCAAGGAACGGGCTATGGCTACACCTTC.

This clonotype was observed at least ten times. V and J are TRBV5-8 and TRBJ1-1; D possibly corresponds to TRBD1 (6 bases). This CDR3 region has 17 residues. Deletions cut 3 bases from V and 4 bases from J, with 22 bases between. The germline V gene has CDR1 SGHTS and CDR2 YDEGEE. CDR3 region: CASSSSRDGFRGTEAFF. In DNA form, the CDR3 reads TGTGCCAGCAGCTCGTCCCGGGACGGGTTCAGGGGCACTGAAGCTTTCTTT. Looking up the rest from reference TRBV5-8 and TRBJ1-1 gives the full variable domain: EAGVTQSPTHLIKTRGQQATLRCSPISGHTSVYWYQQALGLGLQFLLWYDEGEERNRGNFPPRFSGRQFPNYSSELNVNALELEDSALYLCASSSSRDGFRGTEAFFGQGTRLTVV.

The CDR3 DNA follows: TGTGCCAGCAGCTTAGCAGGGGGCCTACGGTACACTGAAGCTTTCTTT. As protein: CASSLAGGLRYTEAFF. The chain carries TRBV7-9 and TRBJ1-1, with 7 bases lining up with TRBD1. V shed 0 bases, J shed 3 bases, and the junction held 7 bases outside the gene matches. CDR1 and CDR2 (germline): SEHNR, FQNEAQ (reference sequence). The CDR3 consists of 16 residues.

This clonotype was seen many times. A read error is likely, as this CDR3 ends without the conserved phenylalanine or tryptophan. The gene calls are TRBV6-6 and TRBJ1-1; no firm D call. The V end was cut by 0 bases, the J end by 8 bases, with 7 bases between. Germline CDR1 is MNHNY and CDR2 is SVGAGI (reference sequence). The CDR3 covers 12 residues. The CDR3 bases are TGTGCCAGCAGTTACTCGGCAGCCGAAGCTTTCCTT. Its translation is CASSYSAAEAFL.

This clonotype was seen at least ten times. This chain connects TRBV10-2 to TRBJ1-5; TRBD1 might be the D (5 bases). Trimming left V 0 bases short and J 7 bases short, with 10 bases between. This CDR3 region has 14 residues. CDR1 is WSHSY, CDR2 SAAADI, per germline. The CDR3 DNA follows: TGCGCCAGCAGTGAGTCGGGGGGTAGGCAGCCCCAGCATTTT. Translation gives CASSESGGRQPQHF.

The V call is TRBV2, the J call TRBJ1-1; 7 bases fit TRBD1. V was clipped by 5 bases and J by 0 bases; unmatched bases: 6. The CDR3 is made up of 15 amino acids. CDR1 and CDR2 (germline): SNHLY, FYNNEI. The CDR3 DNA sequence: TGTGCCAGCAGTAGACAGGGACCCTTGAACACTGAAGCTTTCTTT. Translation: CASSRQGPLNTEAFF. Combining the CDR3 with reference TRBV2 and TRBJ1-1 gives the whole variable domain EPEVTQTPSHQVTQMGQEVILRCVPISNHLYFYWYRQILGQKVEFLVSFYNNEISEKSEIFDDQFSVERPDGSNFTLKIRSTKLEDSAMYFCASSRQGPLNTEAFFGQGTRLTVV.

In this sample, this clonotype turned up many times. The chain is built from TRBV24-1 and TRBJ2-7; D uncertain. The CDR3 runs 13 residues. The V and J ends lost 4 bases and 6 bases respectively, with 12 bases between them. CDR1 KGHDR and CDR2 SFDVKD come from the germline V gene. The CDR3 sequence is CATSERKAAEQYF. For the CDR3, the DNA is TGTGCCACCAGTGAGCGTAAGGCGGCCGAGCAGTACTTC.

This clonotype was seen a handful of times. The chain links TRBV24-1 to TRBJ2-2; the match to TRBD1 covers 9 bases. The CDR3 sequence is 16 residues long. Germline V gene lookup returns CDR1 KGHDR and CDR2 SFDVKD. Trimming at V came to 9 bases and at J to 1 base, leaving 8 bases not matched to a gene. CDR3 protein: CATAGTGTKNTGELFF. CDR3 bases: TGTGCCACCGCCGGGACAGGGACCAAGAACACCGGGGAGCTGTTTTTT.

This clonotype has ten or more counts. This chain links TRBV19 with TRBJ1-5, with D tentatively TRBD1 (6 bases). The germline V gene encodes CDR1 LNHDA and CDR2 SQIVND (reference sequence). The CDR3 has 15 amino acids. V lost 6 bases and J lost 5, with 17 bases in between. CDR3 protein: CASRLDRVVDQPQHF. CDR3 bases: TGTGCCAGTAGGCTGGACAGAGTAGTCGATCAGCCCCAGCATTTT. The complete variable domain, with remaining parts taken from reference TRBV19 and TRBJ1-5, reads DGGITQSPKYLFRKEGQNVTLSCEQNLNHDAMYWYRQDPGQGLRLIYYSQIVNDFQKGDIAEGYSVSREKKESFPLTVTSAQKNPTAFYLCASRLDRVVDQPQHFGDGTRLSIL.

J is TRBJ2-5 and V is TRBV7-9; 15 nucleotides align to TRBD2. The J segment lost 7 bases and the V segment lost 6 bases, leaving 9 bases of the junction unmatched. The CDR3 sequence is 16 residues long. The V gene's germline CDR1 is SEHNR and CDR2 FQNEAQ (reference sequence). CDR3 DNA: TGTGCCAGCAGACCAGTACCGGGACTAGCGGGGGGGACCCAGTACTTC. Amino acid sequence: CASRPVPGLAGGTQYF.

The chain recombines TRBV7-2 with TRBJ2-3; D not certain. Germline V gene sequence: CDR1 SGHTA, CDR2 FQGNSA. This CDR3 is 15 amino acids long. Trimming stripped 2 bases from V and 2 bases from J, with 11 bases between. The chain's CDR3 is CASSLFGQFTDTQYF. Here the CDR3 DNA reads TGTGCCAGCAGCTTATTCGGGCAATTCACAGATACGCAGTATTTT.

The table lists this clonotype with a count of one. The V gene is TRBV19, the J gene TRBJ2-7, with no clear D. Trimming pared 3 bases from V and 4 bases from J, leaving 13 bases between. Germline V lookup: CDR1 LNHDA, CDR2 SQIVND (reference sequence). The CDR3 contains 14 residues. CDR3 sequence reads: CASSIETRSYEQYF. The CDR3 coding sequence is TGTGCCAGTAGTATCGAGACACGAAGTTACGAGCAGTACTTC.

This clonotype was detected once. The genes are TRBV29-1 and TRBJ2-7; no definite D call. CDR1 and CDR2 (germline): SQVTM, ANQGSEA. CDR3 size: 9 residues. In nucleotides, the CDR3 is TGCAGTCTCGGGCCCGAGCAGTACTTC. Translating gives CSLGPEQYF.

Regarding this clonotype: A clone one base away is much larger, so this may be a read error. The V gene is TRBV2, the J gene TRBJ2-7, with D hard to call. CDR1 SNHLY and CDR2 FYNNEI come from the germline V gene. This CDR3 is built from 12 residues. The CDR3 DNA reads TGTGCCAGCAAGGGCAACTCCTACGAGCAGTGCTTC. Protein: CASKGNSYEQCF.

This clonotype was recorded a few times. The V gene is TRBV10-3, the J gene TRBJ1-1, with TRBD1 matching 7 bases. The junction had 7 bases not matched to a gene; V was cut back by 6 bases and J by 0 bases. The CDR3 spans 15 residues. The V gene's germline CDR1 is ENHRY and CDR2 SYGVKD. The CDR3 loop is CAIRPRTGLNTEAFF. The CDR3 region has the DNA TGTGCCATCAGGCCCCGGACAGGCCTGAACACTGAAGCTTTCTTT.

This clonotype has ten or more counts. This chain links TRBV20-1 with TRBJ2-5; possible D gene TRBD1, 5 bases. The CDR3 totals 14 residues. CDR1 DFQATT and CDR2 SNEGSKA come from the germline V gene (reference sequence). Trimming cost V 6 bases and J 5 bases, with 19 bases left between them. Here the CDR3 reads CSAQKTTVRETQYF. The CDR3 region has the DNA TGCAGTGCACAAAAAACGACAGTTCGGGAGACCCAGTACTTC.

To note about this clonotype: A much more abundant neighbour one base away suggests this may be a read error. J is TRBJ2-5 and V is TRBV9; D is ambiguous. The CDR3 is 15 amino acids. V gave up 3 bases and J gave up 4 bases, with 16 bases separating them. Germline loops: CDR1 SGDLS, CDR2 YYNGEE. The CDR3 coding sequence is TGTGCCAGCAGCGCAGACAATGGCTATCGAGAGACCCAGTACTTC. This encodes CASSADNGYRETQYF.